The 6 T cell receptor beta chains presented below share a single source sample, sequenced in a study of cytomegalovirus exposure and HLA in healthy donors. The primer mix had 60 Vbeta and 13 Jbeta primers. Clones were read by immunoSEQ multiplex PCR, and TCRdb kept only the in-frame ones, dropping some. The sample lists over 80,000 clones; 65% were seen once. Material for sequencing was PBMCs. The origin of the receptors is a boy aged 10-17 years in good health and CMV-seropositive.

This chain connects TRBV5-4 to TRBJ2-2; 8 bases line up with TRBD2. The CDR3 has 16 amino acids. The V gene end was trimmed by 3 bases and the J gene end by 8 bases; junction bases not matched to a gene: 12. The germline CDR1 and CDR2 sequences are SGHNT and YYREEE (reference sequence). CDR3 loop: CASSSSQRGSSGELFF. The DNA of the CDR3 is TGTGCCAGCAGCTCGAGCCAGCGGGGGTCTTCAGGGGAGCTGTTTTTT.

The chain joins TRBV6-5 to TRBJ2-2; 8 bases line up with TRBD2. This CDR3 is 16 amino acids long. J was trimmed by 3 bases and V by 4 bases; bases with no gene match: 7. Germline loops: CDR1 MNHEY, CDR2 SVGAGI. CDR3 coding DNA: TGTGCCAGCAGTTCCGGGGGGGGCGCGGACACCGGGGAGCTGTTTTTT. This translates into CASSSGGGADTGELFF.

CDR3 DNA: TGTGCCAGCAGCTTGGGGTTAACCCTTGACAGCGAGCAGTACTTC. Amino acid sequence: CASSLGLTLDSEQYF. The chain couples TRBV5-6 to TRBJ2-7, with D maybe TRBD1 (5 bases). The CDR3 loop spans 15 amino acids. Per germline, CDR1 SGHDT and CDR2 YYEEEE. Trimming pared 0 bases from V and 6 bases from J, leaving 16 bases between.

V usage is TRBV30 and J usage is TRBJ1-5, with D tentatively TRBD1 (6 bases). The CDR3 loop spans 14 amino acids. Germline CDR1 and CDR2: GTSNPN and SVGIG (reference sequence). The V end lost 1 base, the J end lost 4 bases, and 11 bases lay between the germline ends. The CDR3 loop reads CAWSGQDLNQPQHF. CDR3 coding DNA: TGTGCCTGGAGTGGACAGGACCTTAATCAGCCCCAGCATTTT.

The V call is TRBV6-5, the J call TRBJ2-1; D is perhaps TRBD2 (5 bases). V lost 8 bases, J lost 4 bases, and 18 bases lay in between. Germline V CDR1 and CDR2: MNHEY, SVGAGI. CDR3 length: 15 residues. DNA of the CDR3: TGTGCCAGCCGTCGAGGGTCGGCGCTATACAATGAGCAGTTCTTC. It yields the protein CASRRGSALYNEQFF.

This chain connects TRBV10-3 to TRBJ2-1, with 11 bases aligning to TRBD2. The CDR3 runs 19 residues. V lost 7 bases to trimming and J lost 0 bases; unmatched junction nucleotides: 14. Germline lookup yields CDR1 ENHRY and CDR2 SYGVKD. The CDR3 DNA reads TGTGCCATCATGGACATCGGGACTAGCGGTGCACGCTCCTACAATGAGCAGTTCTTC. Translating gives CAIMDIGTSGARSYNEQFF.